Below are 9 T cell receptor beta chains sequenced from a single sample in a study of circulating and synovial CD4+ cells in juvenile arthritis. Sequencing was performed with immunoSEQ multiplex PCR; in TCRdb, only in-frame clones are kept and a portion is missing. The profile shows 36,000 or so clones, roughly 94% of them singletons. Sequencing was done on a sample of CD4+ T cells from blood. The receptors shown here come from a human donor with juvenile idiopathic arthritis.

The chain is built from TRBV10-3 and TRBJ1-2, with D possibly being TRBD1 (6 bases). The CDR3 runs to 15 residues. The V and J ends lost 10 bases and 4 bases respectively, with 22 bases between them. From germline, CDR1 is ENHRY and CDR2 SYGVKD. DNA for the CDR3: TGTGCCACCTATTCCCGGGGGGCGCTGAGCTATGGCTACACCTTC. Translating it yields CATYSRGALSYGYTF.

The V call is TRBV6-1, the J call TRBJ2-7; tentative D call: TRBD1 (6 bases). The CDR3 extends over 15 amino acids. Germline-derived CDR1 and CDR2 are MNHNS and SASEGT. V lost 5 bases to trimming and J lost 4 bases, with 18 bases between them. The CDR3 loop reads CASSSPGVSLYEQYF. The CDR3 region has the DNA TGTGCCAGCAGTTCGCCAGGGGTTTCCCTTTACGAGCAGTACTTC.

The V call is TRBV4-1, the J call TRBJ2-7, with 10 bases fitting TRBD1. The CDR3 runs to 14 residues. Germline V gives CDR1 MGHRA, CDR2 YSYEKL. The junction had 1 base not matched to a gene; V was cut back by 3 bases and J by 2 bases. The CDR3 nucleotides are TGCGCCAGCAGCCACGGACAGGGGGCCTACGAGCAGTACTTC. Translated: CASSHGQGAYEQYF.

J is TRBJ2-2 and V is TRBV9; 10 nucleotides align to TRBD2. V gave up 3 bases and J gave up 4 bases; unmatched junction bases: 6. The length of the CDR3 is 16 residues. Germline lookup yields CDR1 SGDLS and CDR2 YYNGEE. The CDR3 DNA reads TGTGCCAGCAGCGAAAGCGGGGGGGCTGGCACCGGGGAGCTGTTTTTT. The encoded protein is CASSESGGAGTGELFF. The full variable domain, in which reference TRBV9 and TRBJ2-2 provide the parts outside the CDR3, is DSGVTQTPKHLITATGQRVTLRCSPRSGDLSVYWYQQSLDQGLQFLIQYYNGEERAKGNILERFSAQQFPDLHSELNLSSLELGDSALYFCASSESGGAGTGELFFGEGSRLTVL.

V and J are TRBV9 and TRBJ1-2; possible D gene TRBD1, 6 bases. The V end was cut by 0 bases, the J end by 8 bases, with 14 bases between. Germline V gene sequence: CDR1 SGDLS, CDR2 YYNGEE. This CDR3 spans 14 amino acids. The CDR3 nucleotides read TGTGCCAGCAGCGTAGGGACAGCCGAATTAGGCTACACCTTC. Translation gives CASSVGTAELGYTF. Based on the CDR3 plus reference TRBV9 and TRBJ1-2, the full variable domain is DSGVTQTPKHLITATGQRVTLRCSPRSGDLSVYWYQQSLDQGLQFLIQYYNGEERAKGNILERFSAQQFPDLHSELNLSSLELGDSALYFCASSVGTAELGYTFGSGTRLTVV.

V usage is TRBV19 and J usage is TRBJ2-4; 12 bases align to TRBD1. J lost 1 base, V lost 3 bases, and 13 bases had no gene match. Per the germline V gene, CDR1 is LNHDA and CDR2 is SQIVND (reference sequence). CDR3 length: 20 amino acids. The CDR3 sequence: CASSMVPGTGGKRAKNIQYF. The CDR3 region has the DNA TGTGCCAGTAGTATGGTTCCAGGGACAGGGGGCAAACGGGCCAAAAACATTCAGTACTTC. Full variable domain (remainder filled in from reference TRBV19 and TRBJ2-4): DGGITQSPKYLFRKEGQNVTLSCEQNLNHDAMYWYRQDPGQGLRLIYYSQIVNDFQKGDIAEGYSVSREKKESFPLTVTSAQKNPTAFYLCASSMVPGTGGKRAKNIQYFGAGTRLSVL.

The genes are TRBV18 and TRBJ2-6; tentative D call: TRBD2 (6 bases). Trimming cost V 6 bases and J 0 bases, with 21 bases left between them. The CDR3 sequence is 19 residues long. The germline CDR1 and CDR2 sequences are KGHSH and LQKENI. The CDR3 DNA follows: TGTGCCAGCTCGGGGCAGGGAGGATACTCTTTCTCTGGGGCCAACGTCCTGACTTTC. Translated: CASSGQGGYSFSGANVLTF.

The chain couples TRBV6-6 to TRBJ1-5, with D possibly TRBD1 on 6 matching bases. Trimming took 6 bases from V and 0 from J, leaving 15 bases between them. The CDR3 is 16 residues long. From germline, CDR1 is MNHNY and CDR2 SVGAGI (reference sequence). For the CDR3, the DNA is TGTGCCAGCAGCCGACCTCAGGGGAATAGCAATCAGCCCCAGCATTTT. Amino acids: CASSRPQGNSNQPQHF.

The chain combines TRBV6-1 with TRBJ1-2, with a possible D match to TRBD1 (6 bases). V was cut by 5 bases and J by 3 bases, with 13 bases left in between. The CDR3 runs to 14 residues. Germline CDR1 reads MNHNS; CDR2 reads SASEGT. CDR3 residues: CASSLQGMDYGYTF. The CDR3 DNA sequence: TGTGCCAGCAGTCTCCAGGGGATGGACTATGGCTACACCTTC.